This TCR beta chain is drawn from a study of T-cell reconstitution after alpha-beta-depleted transplantation in children. Findings of the study overall: A year had passed since transplant, and T-cell counts and diversity by then came mostly from newly produced T cells. High day-60 TCRbeta diversity in some patients came from surviving recipient T cells and thymic progenitors. Expanded graft clones, several hundred of them, were reportedly the source of alpha-beta T cells about two months after transplant.

A library of TCRbeta sequences, prepared with unique molecular identifiers, was generated. MiXCR, run by TCRdb on the PCR reads, gives a single entry per CDR3 protein. The sample shows just over 200,000 distinct CDR3 sequences, roughly 8.1% of them seen only once. This clonotype was recorded many times. No antigen is known for it. This CDR3 is 12 amino acids long. The V gene's germline CDR1 is SGHRS and CDR2 YFSETQ. Trimming took off 1 base at V and 2 bases at J, with 2 bases between the two ends. This specimen consisted of PBMCs, mostly from graft donor cells, obtained 360 days after TCRalphabeta/CD19-depleted stem cell transplant. V and J are TRBV5-1 and TRBJ2-3; D gene unclear. This TCR derives from a male patient between 2 and 15 years old who had a stem cell transplant for acute myeloid leukemia, so the T cells may come from the graft donor. The chain's CDR3 is CASSLLTDTQYF. The CDR3 DNA reads as TGCGCCAGCAGCTTGCTCACAGATACGCAGTATTTT.